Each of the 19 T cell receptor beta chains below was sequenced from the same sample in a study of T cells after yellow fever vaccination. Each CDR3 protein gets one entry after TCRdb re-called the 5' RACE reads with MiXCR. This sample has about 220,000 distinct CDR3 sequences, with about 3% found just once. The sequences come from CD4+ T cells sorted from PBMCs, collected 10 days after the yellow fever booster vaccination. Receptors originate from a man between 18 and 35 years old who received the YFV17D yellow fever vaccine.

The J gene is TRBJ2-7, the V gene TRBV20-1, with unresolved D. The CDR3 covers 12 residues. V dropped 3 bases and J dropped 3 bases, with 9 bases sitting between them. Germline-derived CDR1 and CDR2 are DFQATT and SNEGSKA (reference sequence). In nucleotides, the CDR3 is TGCAGTGCTAGGTACCAGAACTACGAGCAGTACGTC. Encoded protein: CSARYQNYEQYV.

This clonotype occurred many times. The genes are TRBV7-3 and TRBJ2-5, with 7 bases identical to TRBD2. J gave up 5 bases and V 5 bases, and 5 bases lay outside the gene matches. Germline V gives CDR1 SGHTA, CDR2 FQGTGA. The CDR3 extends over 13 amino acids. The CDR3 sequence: CASSRLARETQYF. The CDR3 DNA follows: TGTGCCAGCAGCCGACTAGCACGGGAGACCCAGTACTTC.

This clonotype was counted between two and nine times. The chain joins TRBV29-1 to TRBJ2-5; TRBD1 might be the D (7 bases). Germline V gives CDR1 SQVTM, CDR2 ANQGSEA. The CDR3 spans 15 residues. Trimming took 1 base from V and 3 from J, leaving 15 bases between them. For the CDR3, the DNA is TGCAGCGTTGAAGCCATGGGCAGGGGGGAAGAGACCCAGTACTTC. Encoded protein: CSVEAMGRGEETQYF.

The DNA of the CDR3 is TGTGCCAGCAGCCAGAGGACAGGGACGGGCGGGGAGCTGTTTTTT. This sequence encodes CASSQRTGTGGELFF. The chain joins TRBV7-2 to TRBJ2-2; 8 bases match TRBD1. The CDR3 has 15 residues. In germline, CDR1 is SGHTA, CDR2 FQGNSA. J gave up 7 bases and V 5 bases, and 9 bases lay outside the gene matches.

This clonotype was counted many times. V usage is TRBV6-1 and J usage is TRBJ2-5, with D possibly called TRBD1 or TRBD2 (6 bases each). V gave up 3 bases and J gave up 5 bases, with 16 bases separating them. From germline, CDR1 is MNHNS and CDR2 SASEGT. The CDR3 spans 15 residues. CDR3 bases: TGTGCCAGCAGTGATCGCCACCGGGGGCACGAGACCCAGTACTTC. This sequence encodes CASSDRHRGHETQYF.

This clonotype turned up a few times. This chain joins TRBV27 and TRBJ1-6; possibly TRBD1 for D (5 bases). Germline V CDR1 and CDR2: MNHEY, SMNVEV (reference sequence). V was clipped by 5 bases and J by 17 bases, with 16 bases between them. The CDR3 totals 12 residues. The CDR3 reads CASSTVGGGVHF. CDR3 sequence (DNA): TGTGCCAGCAGTACGGTTGGGGGAGGAGTCCACTTT.

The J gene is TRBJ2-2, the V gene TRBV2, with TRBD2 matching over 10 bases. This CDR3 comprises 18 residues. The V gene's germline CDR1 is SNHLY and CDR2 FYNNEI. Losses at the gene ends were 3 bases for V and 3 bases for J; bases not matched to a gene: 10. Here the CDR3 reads CASSDPPPSGGDTGELFF. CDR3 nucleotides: TGTGCCAGCAGTGACCCACCCCCTAGCGGGGGAGACACCGGGGAGCTGTTTTTT.

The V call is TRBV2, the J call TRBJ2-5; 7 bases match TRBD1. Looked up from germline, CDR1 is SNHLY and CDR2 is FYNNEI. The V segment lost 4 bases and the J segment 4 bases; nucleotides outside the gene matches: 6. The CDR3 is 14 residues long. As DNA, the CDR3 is TGTGCCAGCAGTGGCCGGCCAGGGGGAGAGACCCAGTACTTC. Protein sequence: CASSGRPGGETQYF.

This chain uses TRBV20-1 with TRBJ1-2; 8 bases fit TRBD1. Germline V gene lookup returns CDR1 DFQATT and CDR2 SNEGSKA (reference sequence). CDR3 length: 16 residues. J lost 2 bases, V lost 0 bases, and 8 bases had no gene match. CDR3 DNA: TGCAGTGCTAGAGAAGGGGGGACAGGCCCAAACTATGGCTACACCTTC. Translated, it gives CSAREGGTGPNYGYTF.

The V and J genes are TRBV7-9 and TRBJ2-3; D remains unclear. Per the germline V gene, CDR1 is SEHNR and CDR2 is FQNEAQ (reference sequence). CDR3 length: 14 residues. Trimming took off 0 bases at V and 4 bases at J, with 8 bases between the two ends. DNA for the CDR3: TGTGCCAGCAGCTTAGCTCTGGGGTCAGATACGCAGTATTTT. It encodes CASSLALGSDTQYF. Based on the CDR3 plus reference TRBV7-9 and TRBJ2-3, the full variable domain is DTGVSQNPRHKITKRGQNVTFRCDPISEHNRLYWYRQTLGQGPEFLTYFQNEAQLEKSRLLSDRFSAERPKGSFSTLEIQRTEQGDSAMYLCASSLALGSDTQYFGPGTRLTVL.

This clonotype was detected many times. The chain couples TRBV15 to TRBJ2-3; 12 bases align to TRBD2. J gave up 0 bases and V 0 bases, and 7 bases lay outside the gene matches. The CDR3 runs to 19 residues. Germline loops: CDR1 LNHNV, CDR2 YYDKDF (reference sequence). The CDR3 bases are TGTGCCACCAGCAGAGACGGAATGACTAGCGGGGGAAGCACAGATACGCAGTATTTT. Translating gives CATSRDGMTSGGSTDTQYF.

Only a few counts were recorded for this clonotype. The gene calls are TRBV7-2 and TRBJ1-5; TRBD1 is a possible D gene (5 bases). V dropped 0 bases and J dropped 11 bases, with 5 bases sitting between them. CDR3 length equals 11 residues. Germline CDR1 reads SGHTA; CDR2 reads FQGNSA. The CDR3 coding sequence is TGTGCCAGCAGCTTAGCGGGGGCCCAGCATTTT. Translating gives CASSLAGAQHF.

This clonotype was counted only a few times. The CDR3 sequence is CASSSSDRGNTEAFF. DNA for the CDR3: TGTGCCAGCAGCTCCAGTGACAGGGGTAACACTGAAGCTTTCTTT. The chain uses TRBV5-4 and TRBJ1-1; 8 bases are shared with TRBD1. The length of the CDR3 is 15 residues. The germline gives CDR1 SGHNT, CDR2 YYREEE (reference sequence). J lost 2 bases, V lost 3 bases, and 6 bases had no gene match. The full variable domain, completed using reference TRBV5-4 and TRBJ1-1, is ETGVTQSPTHLIKTRGQQVTLRCSSQSGHNTVSWYQQALGQGPQFIFQYYREEENGRGNFPPRFSGLQFPNYSSELNVNALELDDSALYLCASSSSDRGNTEAFFGQGTRLTVV.

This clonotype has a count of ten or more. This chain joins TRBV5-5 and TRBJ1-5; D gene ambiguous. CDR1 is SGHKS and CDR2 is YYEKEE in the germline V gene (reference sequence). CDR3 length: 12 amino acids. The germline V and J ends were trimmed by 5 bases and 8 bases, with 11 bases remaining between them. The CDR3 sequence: CASSRPGEPQHF. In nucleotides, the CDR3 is TGTGCCAGCAGTCGCCCCGGTGAGCCCCAGCATTTT.

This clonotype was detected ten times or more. CDR3 sequence reads: CASSLVAGWTNTIYF. CDR3 DNA: TGTGCCAGCAGCTTAGTGGCAGGGTGGACGAACACCATATATTTT. The chain carries TRBV7-2 and TRBJ1-3, with a weak D call TRBD1 (5 bases). This CDR3 has 15 residues. V was pared by 1 base and J by 7 bases, with 14 bases between. The germline CDR1 and CDR2 sequences are SGHTA and FQGNSA.

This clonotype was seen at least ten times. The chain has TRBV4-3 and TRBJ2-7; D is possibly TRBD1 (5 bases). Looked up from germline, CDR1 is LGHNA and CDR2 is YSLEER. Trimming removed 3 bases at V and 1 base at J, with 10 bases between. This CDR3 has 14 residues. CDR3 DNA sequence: TGCGCCAGCAGCCAGGCAGGGTTTTCCTACGAGCAGTACTTC. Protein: CASSQAGFSYEQYF.

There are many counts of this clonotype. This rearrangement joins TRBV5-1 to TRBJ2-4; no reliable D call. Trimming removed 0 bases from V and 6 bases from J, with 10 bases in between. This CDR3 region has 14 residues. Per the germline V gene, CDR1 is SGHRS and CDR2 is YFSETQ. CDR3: CASSLGHGANIQYF. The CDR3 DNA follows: TGCGCCAGCAGCTTGGGACACGGAGCAAACATTCAGTACTTC.

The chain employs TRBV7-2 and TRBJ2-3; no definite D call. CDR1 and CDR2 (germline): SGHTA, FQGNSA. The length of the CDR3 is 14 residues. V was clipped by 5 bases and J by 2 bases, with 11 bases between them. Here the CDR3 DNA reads TGTGCCAGCAGCCGTCGGGTGCACACAGATACGCAGTATTTT. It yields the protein CASSRRVHTDTQYF.

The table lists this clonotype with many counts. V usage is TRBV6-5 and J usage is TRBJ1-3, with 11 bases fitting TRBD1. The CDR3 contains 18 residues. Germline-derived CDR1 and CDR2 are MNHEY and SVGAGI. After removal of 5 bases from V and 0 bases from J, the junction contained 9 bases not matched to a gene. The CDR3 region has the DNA TGTGCCAGCAGTCGTGGGACAGGGGGAACCATCTCTGGAAACACCATATATTTT. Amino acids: CASSRGTGGTISGNTIYF.